This paragraph reports one TCR beta chain. Its antigen is unknown. With V trimmed by 4 bases and J by 3 bases, 11 bases remained unmatched. The length of the CDR3 is 18 residues. Germline CDR1 SGHDN, CDR2 FVKESK. The data are from a study of shared clonotypes between healthy human individuals. Study findings and constraints: A small donor pool kept down the genetic and exposure-history diversity that was represented. Clonotype sharing levels among donors were expected to vary with sequencing depth. The four-donor shared clonotypes exceeded non-shared clonotypes in generation probability, with non-shared ones scoring lower. Naive CD4 clonotype sharing across several donors was approximately 5%.

The data were produced by immunoSEQ multiplex PCR, yet TCRdb's version contains in-frame clones alone and is incomplete. The table lists a few million clones, more than 80% of them singletons. The chain uses TRBV14 and TRBJ2-1, with TRBD2 identical over 11 bases. The origin of this receptor is a man between 18 and 35 years old in good health. Some clones in this sample may be carry-over from other donors' samples. Sequenced: naive CD4+ T cells from PBMCs. The subset here: CD45RA+ positively selected. The DNA of the CDR3 is TGTGCCAGCAGCCTCACCGCCACTAGCGGGAGTCTCTACAATGAGCAGTTCTTC. Encoded protein: CASSLTATSGSLYNEQFF.